The 21 T cell receptor beta chains listed next were all sequenced from one sample in a study of T cells after yellow fever vaccination. TCRdb re-derived calls from the 5' RACE reads in MiXCR, one entry per CDR3 protein. The table has tens of thousands of distinct CDR3 sequences, approximately 7.5% seen once. The sequencing used CD8+ T cells sorted from PBMCs, collected on the day of the yellow fever booster vaccination. The receptors stem from a man aged 30 to 45 who received the YFV17D yellow fever vaccine.

This clonotype was seen at least ten times. This chain uses TRBV5-1 with TRBJ2-1; no clear D. The CDR3 sequence is 12 residues long. Trimming removed 0 bases at V and 8 bases at J, with 6 bases between. The germline V gene has CDR1 SGHRS and CDR2 YFSETQ. The CDR3 region has the DNA TGCGCCAGCAGCTTGGGGAGCGATGAGCAGTTCTTC. The encoded protein is CASSLGSDEQFF.

This clonotype has a count of ten or more. This chain uses TRBV12-3 or TRBV12-4 with TRBJ2-7; possibly TRBD2 for D (5 bases). The germline V and J ends were trimmed by 3 bases and 1 base, with 13 bases remaining between them. This CDR3 contains 15 residues. As DNA, the CDR3 is TGTGCCAGCAGTTTCGAGGGTCTCTCTTCCTACGAGCAGTACTTC. Translating it yields CASSFEGLSSYEQYF.

There are a few counts of this clonotype. V gene TRBV5-4 combines with J gene TRBJ2-1, with TRBD2 matching 12 bases. The germline V gene encodes CDR1 SGHNT and CDR2 YYREEE (reference sequence). Unmatched junction bases numbered 8, after V lost 4 bases and J lost 6 bases. This CDR3 contains 16 residues. The CDR3 sequence: CASSVATSGSRNEQFF. The CDR3 coding sequence is TGTGCCAGCAGCGTAGCGACTAGCGGGAGTCGCAATGAGCAGTTCTTC.

V usage is TRBV7-9 and J usage is TRBJ2-1; D might be TRBD1 (5 bases). Germline V gene lookup returns CDR1 SEHNR and CDR2 FQNEAQ (reference sequence). Deletions cut 5 bases from V and 8 bases from J, with 10 bases between. The CDR3 is 12 residues long. DNA of the CDR3: TGTGCCAGCAGCCTAGGGGTTGATGAGCAGTTCTTC. Translating gives CASSLGVDEQFF.

This chain joins TRBV25-1 and TRBJ2-5; D call uncertain. V was trimmed by 2 bases and J by 3 bases, leaving 10 bases between them. There are 14 residues in the CDR3. CDR1 and CDR2 from the germline V gene are MGHDK and SYGVNS. Here the CDR3 DNA reads TGTGCCAGCAGTGAAAATGATGACAAAGAGACCCAGTACTTC. It is translated as CASSENDDKETQYF.

In this sample, this clonotype turned up a few times. The rearrangement joins TRBV15 to TRBJ2-7; perhaps TRBD2 as D (5 bases). The CDR3 has 14 residues. Germline-derived CDR1 and CDR2 are LNHNV and YYDKDF (reference sequence). V was pared by 2 bases and J by 5 bases, with 13 bases between. The CDR3 region is CATSRSRGVDEQYF. The CDR3 DNA follows: TGTGCCACCAGCAGATCTCGGGGTGTCGACGAGCAGTACTTC.

The rearrangement joins TRBV14 to TRBJ2-2; D is possibly TRBD2 (5 bases). The germline gives CDR1 SGHDN, CDR2 FVKESK. With 6 bases removed from V and 4 bases from J, the gap between germline ends came to 6 bases. This CDR3 has 12 amino acids. CDR3 region: CASRAGTGELFF. Written as DNA, the CDR3 is TGTGCCAGCAGGGCGGGCACCGGGGAGCTGTTTTTT.

In regard to this clonotype: This likely comes from a read error, as the CDR3 has no conserved phenylalanine or tryptophan at its end. The genes are TRBV20-1 and TRBJ2-7; D is possibly TRBD2 (6 bases). The germline V and J ends were trimmed by 0 bases and 2 bases, with 17 bases remaining between them. Germline CDR1 reads DFQATT; CDR2 reads SNEGSKA (reference sequence). CDR3 size: 16 residues. CDR3 DNA: TGCAGTGCTAGAGATGAAAGGGGACTTCCCACCTACGAGCAGTACTCC. Its protein is CSARDERGLPTYEQYS.

V is TRBV11-1 and J is TRBJ2-7; the match to TRBD2 covers 10 bases. CDR3 size: 18 residues. V was pared by 5 bases and J by 4 bases, with 17 bases of the junction left unmatched. Germline CDR1 and CDR2: SGHAT and FQDESV (reference sequence). The CDR3 DNA follows: TGTGCCAGCAGCCAGGACAGGGTTGCCACTAGCGGGAATTACGAGCAGTACTTC. Its protein product is CASSQDRVATSGNYEQYF. Supplemented by reference TRBV11-1 and TRBJ2-7, the full variable domain reads EAEVAQSPRYKITEKSQAVAFWCDPISGHATLYWYRQILGQGPELLVQFQDESVVDDSQLPKDRFSAERLKGVDSTLKIQPAELGDSAMYLCASSQDRVATSGNYEQYFGPGTRLTVT.

This clonotype was seen at least ten times. This chain uses TRBV12-5 with TRBJ2-5; perhaps TRBD2 as D (5 bases). Between the trimmed V and J ends, which lost 0 bases and 3 bases, there was a span of 8 bases. This CDR3 spans 14 amino acids. The germline V gene has CDR1 LGHNT and CDR2 FRNRAP. CDR3 in amino acids: CASGLVDGKETQYF. The CDR3 coding sequence is TGTGCTAGTGGTTTGGTAGACGGGAAAGAGACCCAGTACTTC.

The sample holds a few counts of this clonotype. DNA for the CDR3: TGTGCCAGCAGCTTAGGACTAGCATTTACGCAGTATTTT. Translating gives CASSLGLAFTQYF. This chain connects TRBV11-3 to TRBJ2-3; 7 nucleotides line up with TRBD2. This CDR3 is 13 amino acids long. From germline, CDR1 is SGHNT and CDR2 YENEEA. Trimming at V came to 1 base and at J to 8 bases, leaving 3 bases not matched to a gene.

This clonotype was detected only a few times. This chain connects TRBV7-9 to TRBJ2-2; 7 bases align to TRBD2. Germline V gives CDR1 SEHNR, CDR2 FQNEAQ (reference sequence). Unmatched junction bases numbered 12, after V lost 5 bases and J lost 3 bases. The CDR3 covers 17 residues. CDR3 DNA: TGTGCCAGCAGCCCGGGAGGTTGGTCGGGCTACACCGGGGAGCTGTTTTTT. Translated: CASSPGGWSGYTGELFF.

The CDR3 DNA is TGTGCCAGCAACAACCCAGGGTTAGTCTATGGCTACACCTTC. Amino acids: CASNNPGLVYGYTF. The V and J genes are TRBV28 and TRBJ1-2, with D perhaps TRBD1 (5 bases). CDR3 length: 14 amino acids. The V and J ends lost 7 bases and 4 bases respectively, with 16 bases between them. Germline V gives CDR1 MDHEN, CDR2 SYDVKM.

J is TRBJ1-3 and V is TRBV15; 7 bases match TRBD1. Per germline, CDR1 LNHNV and CDR2 YYDKDF (reference sequence). The CDR3 is 14 residues long. Trimming cost V 6 bases and J 0 bases; bases outside gene matches: 2. The CDR3, as DNA: TGTGCCACCAGTGGGACAGTCTCTGGAAACACCATATATTTT. Translated: CATSGTVSGNTIYF.

V gene TRBV7-1 combines with J gene TRBJ2-7, with a tentative D call TRBD1 (5 bases). TRBV7-1 is annotated as an ORF whose role is uncertain. The CDR3 sequence is 13 residues long. The V end lost 5 bases, the J end lost 3 bases, and 11 bases lay between the germline ends. CDR3 DNA: TGTGCCAGCAGCCCAGGGCTCTTCTACGAGCAGTACTTC. Encoded protein: CASSPGLFYEQYF.

In this sample, this clonotype turned up a few times. The chain joins TRBV12-5 to TRBJ2-2; D is perhaps TRBD1 (5 bases). With 3 bases removed from V and 5 bases from J, the gap between germline ends came to 16 bases. In germline, CDR1 is LGHNT, CDR2 FRNRAP. The CDR3 has 16 residues. CDR3 DNA sequence: TGTGCTAGTGGTTTTTGGATCCAGGGTGCGACCGGGGAGCTGTTTTTT. It is translated as CASGFWIQGATGELFF.

This clonotype was detected ten times or more. The chain is built from TRBV6-1 and TRBJ2-6; D is unresolved. The CDR3 totals 15 residues. In germline, CDR1 is MNHNS, CDR2 SASEGT. V was pared by 2 bases and J by 4 bases, with 9 bases between. This chain's CDR3 is CASSERVEGANVLTF. The CDR3 DNA reads TGTGCCAGCAGTGAAAGGGTGGAAGGGGCCAACGTCCTGACTTTC.

This chain uses TRBV7-9 with TRBJ2-1; 9 bases fit TRBD2. This CDR3 spans 19 amino acids. With 3 bases clipped from V and 3 bases from J, the junction kept 15 bases outside the gene matches. The V gene's germline CDR1 is SEHNR and CDR2 FQNEAQ (reference sequence). Here the CDR3 reads CASSFSGARSSGSYNEQFF. CDR3 DNA: TGTGCCAGCAGCTTTTCCGGGGCAAGGAGTAGCGGGAGCTACAATGAGCAGTTCTTC. Using reference TRBV7-9 and TRBJ2-1 for the parts outside the CDR3, the full variable domain is DTGVSQNPRHKITKRGQNVTFRCDPISEHNRLYWYRQTLGQGPEFLTYFQNEAQLEKSRLLSDRFSAERPKGSFSTLEIQRTEQGDSAMYLCASSFSGARSSGSYNEQFFGPGTRLTVL.

This clonotype showed up just a few times. The genes are TRBV7-9 and TRBJ2-2, with 9 nucleotides matching TRBD1. This CDR3 comprises 15 residues. J lost 7 bases, V lost 5 bases, and 8 bases had no gene match. Germline-derived CDR1 and CDR2 are SEHNR and FQNEAQ (reference sequence). Here the CDR3 DNA reads TGTGCCAGCAGCCCGACAGGGGGTGTTTTCGGGGAGCTGTTTTTT. Residues: CASSPTGGVFGELFF.

This clonotype has only a few counts. The chain is built from TRBV27 and TRBJ2-7; TRBD1 matches at 9 bases. Germline V CDR1 and CDR2: MNHEY, SMNVEV (reference sequence). With 6 bases clipped from V and 4 bases from J, the junction kept 7 bases outside the gene matches. The CDR3 is made up of 14 amino acids. CDR3 nucleotide sequence: TGTGCCAGCAGCGTACAGGGGGCACCTTACGAGCAGTACTTC. Amino acids: CASSVQGAPYEQYF.

The sample holds many counts of this clonotype. CDR3 DNA: TGCGCCAGCAGCCAAGGCCGACATGGGACCGGGGAGCTGTTTTTT. Amino acid sequence: CASSQGRHGTGELFF. The chain couples TRBV4-3 to TRBJ2-2; no definite D call. The CDR3 covers 15 residues. Trimming pared 1 base from V and 5 bases from J, leaving 11 bases between. The germline V gene encodes CDR1 LGHNA and CDR2 YSLEER.